The 21 T cell receptor beta chains in this list originate from one sample, sequenced in a study of T-cell reconstitution after alpha-beta-depleted transplantation in children. The authors prepared the TCRbeta library with unique molecular identifiers. TCRdb reprocessed the PCR reads via MiXCR and lists one record per CDR3 protein. The profile shows 20,000 to 25,000 distinct CDR3 sequences, around 9.9% of them singletons. The material sequenced was PBMCs from the stem cell graft donor, taken from the stem cell graft. The source of these receptors is a human donor who donated a stem cell graft to a child with chronic granulomatous disease.

This clonotype was recorded at least ten times. The CDR3 nucleotides read TGTGCCAGCAGCTTAGTCGGACAGGGCCACGAGCAGTACTTC. Protein sequence: CASSLVGQGHEQYF. This chain links TRBV7-9 with TRBJ2-7; TRBD1 matches 8 bases. Germline V lookup: CDR1 SEHNR, CDR2 FQNEAQ (reference sequence). The CDR3 consists of 14 residues. J was trimmed by 5 bases and V by 1 base; bases with no gene match: 4.

A few counts support this clonotype. This rearrangement joins TRBV28 to TRBJ2-7, with 8 nucleotides matching TRBD2. CDR3 length: 14 amino acids. Germline CDR1 is MDHEN and CDR2 is SYDVKM. The V gene end was trimmed by 8 bases and the J gene end by 6 bases; junction bases not matched to a gene: 12. CDR3 nucleotide sequence: TGTGCCAGCGGAATCTCGGGTAGCGGGGCCGAGCAGTACTTC. The encoded protein is CASGISGSGAEQYF.

This clonotype was recorded many times. The chain employs TRBV30 and TRBJ2-3, with 7 positions matching TRBD2. Germline values: CDR1 GTSNPN, CDR2 SVGIG (reference sequence). This CDR3 has 15 residues. Trimming removed 0 bases from V and 5 bases from J; junction bases left unmatched: 8. The CDR3 is CAWSVGGAGGDTQYF. In DNA form, the CDR3 reads TGTGCCTGGAGTGTGGGAGGGGCCGGTGGAGATACGCAGTATTTT.

The gene calls are TRBV20-1 and TRBJ2-1, with TRBD1 matching over 9 bases. The CDR3 loop spans 15 amino acids. With V trimmed by 5 bases and J by 6 bases, 11 bases remained unmatched. Per the germline V gene, CDR1 is DFQATT and CDR2 is SNEGSKA (reference sequence). The chain's CDR3 is CSAGKPDRGANEQFF. In DNA form, the CDR3 reads TGCAGTGCTGGTAAACCGGACAGGGGAGCCAATGAGCAGTTCTTC.

This clonotype was recorded at least ten times. The genes are TRBV12-3 or TRBV12-4 and TRBJ1-4; tentative D call: TRBD1 (5 bases). The CDR3 contains 15 residues. Trimming stripped 4 bases from V and 3 bases from J, with 12 bases between. CDR3 loop: CASSSPQGSNEKLFF. CDR3 coding DNA: TGTGCCAGCAGTTCCCCCCAGGGTTCTAATGAAAAACTGTTTTTT.

There are many counts of this clonotype. V and J are TRBV14 and TRBJ2-2; the match to TRBD2 covers 7 bases. The V segment lost 4 bases and the J segment 0 bases; nucleotides outside the gene matches: 5. Germline V gene data show CDR1 as SGHDN and CDR2 as FVKESK. The CDR3 is 16 amino acids. The CDR3 coding sequence is TGTGCCAGCAGCCCTCTAGCGGCCCCGAACACCGGGGAGCTGTTTTTT. This codes for CASSPLAAPNTGELFF.

The sample holds many counts of this clonotype. This chain joins TRBV5-5 and TRBJ2-7; no reliable D call. Germline CDR1 and CDR2: SGHKS and YYEKEE (reference sequence). The CDR3 contains 13 residues. With 0 bases removed from V and 5 bases from J, the gap between germline ends came to 9 bases. CDR3 DNA sequence: TGTGCCAGCAGCTTGGGGGTAAGGGACGAGCAGTACTTC. Its protein is CASSLGVRDEQYF.

Only a few counts were recorded for this clonotype. This rearrangement joins TRBV7-9 to TRBJ2-5, with TRBD2 as a possible D gene (6 bases). Trimming cost V 1 base and J 2 bases, with 11 bases left between them. From germline, CDR1 is SEHNR and CDR2 FQNEAQ (reference sequence). The CDR3 loop spans 15 amino acids. In DNA form, the CDR3 reads TGTGCCAGCAGCTTAGGCGGGGCGTTACAAGAGACCCAGTACTTC. Protein product: CASSLGGALQETQYF.

This clonotype was detected ten times or more. This chain links TRBV10-3 with TRBJ1-1; D ambiguous. The CDR3 contains 11 residues. V shed 11 bases and J shed 11 bases, with 18 bases lying between them. Germline V gene data show CDR1 as ENHRY and CDR2 as SYGVKD. The chain's CDR3 is CAHGEGVDAFF. CDR3 bases: TGTGCCCACGGCGAGGGAGTGGACGCTTTCTTT.

This clonotype is deemed hyperexpanded. This chain links TRBV29-1 with TRBJ2-5, with 10 bases fitting TRBD2. Germline V CDR1 and CDR2: SQVTM, ANQGSEA. This CDR3 comprises 13 residues. After removal of 4 bases from V and 5 bases from J, the junction contained 4 bases not matched to a gene. The CDR3 loop is CSVAGLAMETQYF. In DNA form, the CDR3 reads TGCAGCGTTGCGGGACTAGCGATGGAGACCCAGTACTTC. Drawing the rest from reference TRBV29-1 and TRBJ2-5, the complete variable domain is SAVISQKPSRDICQRGTSLTIQCQVDSQVTMMFWYRQQPGQSLTLIATANQGSEATYESGFVIDKFPISRPNLTFSTLTVSNMSPEDSSIYLCSVAGLAMETQYFGPGTRLLVL.

Many counts were recorded for this clonotype. This chain links TRBV15 with TRBJ2-5; D is perhaps TRBD2 (6 bases). CDR3 length: 13 residues. V dropped 5 bases and J dropped 2 bases, with 9 bases sitting between them. Germline CDR1 and CDR2: LNHNV and YYDKDF (reference sequence). The CDR3 sequence is CATSFRGQETQYF. CDR3 nucleotides: TGTGCCACCAGCTTCCGGGGGCAAGAGACCCAGTACTTC.

In this sample, this clonotype turned up many times. V and J are TRBV7-2 and TRBJ2-2; TRBD1 matches 7 bases. CDR1 and CDR2 from the germline V gene are SGHTA and FQGNSA. The CDR3 loop spans 16 amino acids. V dropped 6 bases and J dropped 6; count of bases not matched to a gene: 13. The CDR3 spells CASSSLKGAMSGELFF. The CDR3 DNA reads as TGTGCCAGCAGTTCCCTGAAGGGGGCCATGTCCGGGGAGCTGTTTTTT.

The chain employs TRBV7-9 and TRBJ2-3; D is uncertain. The CDR3 totals 13 residues. The V gene's germline CDR1 is SEHNR and CDR2 FQNEAQ (reference sequence). Trimming stripped 1 base from V and 3 bases from J, with 5 bases between. Here the CDR3 reads CASSLVDTDTQYF. The CDR3 region has the DNA TGTGCCAGCAGCTTAGTTGATACAGATACGCAGTATTTT.

The sample holds many counts of this clonotype. The CDR3 sequence is CATSRDSVNTGELFF. In DNA, the CDR3 is TGTGCCACCAGCAGGGACTCCGTCAACACCGGGGAGCTGTTTTTT. V gene TRBV15 combines with J gene TRBJ2-2; D perhaps matches TRBD2 (5 bases). Germline lookup yields CDR1 LNHNV and CDR2 YYDKDF (reference sequence). The CDR3 contains 15 residues. V dropped 3 bases and J dropped 2 bases, with 10 bases sitting between them.

This clonotype was counted many times. The V call is TRBV12-3 or TRBV12-4, the J call TRBJ2-2; perhaps TRBD1 as D (5 bases). Between the trimmed V and J ends, which lost 6 bases and 1 base, there was a span of 12 bases. The CDR3 is made up of 15 amino acids. For the CDR3, the DNA is TGTGCCAGCAGGGGTGGCGGACAGAACACCGGGGAGCTGTTTTTT. It codes for CASRGGGQNTGELFF.

There are many counts of this clonotype. This chain uses TRBV5-1 with TRBJ2-7; no definite D call. The ends were cut back, 0 bases at V and 1 base at J, with 8 bases in the middle. This CDR3 has 14 residues. The germline V gene encodes CDR1 SGHRS and CDR2 YFSETQ. The CDR3 DNA reads TGCGCCAGCAGCTTGGATGCAGTTTCCTACGAGCAGTACTTC. It codes for CASSLDAVSYEQYF. Full variable domain (outside the CDR3, taken from reference TRBV5-1 and TRBJ2-7): KAGVTQTPRYLIKTRGQQVTLSCSPISGHRSVSWYQQTPGQGLQFLFEYFSETQRNKGNFPGRFSGRQFSNSRSEMNVSTLELGDSALYLCASSLDAVSYEQYFGPGTRLTVT.

This clonotype was picked up many times. V is TRBV5-1 and J is TRBJ2-1; TRBD2 matches at 8 bases. V was pared by 0 bases and J by 5 bases, with 4 bases of the junction left unmatched. Germline V CDR1 and CDR2: SGHRS, YFSETQ. The CDR3 loop spans 15 amino acids. CDR3 nucleotides: TGCGCCAGCAGCTTGGTAGCGGGGAACCACAATGAGCAGTTCTTC. Protein product: CASSLVAGNHNEQFF.

This clonotype showed up many times. The chain employs TRBV11-2 and TRBJ2-7; 8 nucleotides align to TRBD2. There are 14 residues in the CDR3. V was pared by 2 bases and J by 0 bases, with 0 bases of the junction left unmatched. Germline values: CDR1 SGHAT, CDR2 FQNNGV. The CDR3 DNA is TGTGCCAGCAGCTTAACTAGCGGCTCCTACGAGCAGTACTTC. As protein: CASSLTSGSYEQYF.

This clonotype has ten or more counts. V gene TRBV9 combines with J gene TRBJ1-2; 7 bases map to TRBD1. In germline, CDR1 is SGDLS, CDR2 YYNGEE. V dropped 2 bases and J dropped 7; count of bases not matched to a gene: 11. The CDR3 contains 15 residues. CDR3 nucleotides: TGTGCCAGCAGCGTCGACAGGGCGGCTACTCGTGGCTACACCTTC. As protein: CASSVDRAATRGYTF.

This clonotype was counted many times. V usage is TRBV9 and J usage is TRBJ1-3; unclear D gene. The CDR3 runs to 18 residues. Trimming removed 0 bases at V and 2 bases at J, with 18 bases between. CDR1 and CDR2 (germline): SGDLS, YYNGEE. CDR3 nucleotide sequence: TGTGCCAGCAGCGTAGCCCCTCTGAAGGGAGAGCCTGGAAACACCATATATTTT. Protein sequence: CASSVAPLKGEPGNTIYF.

This clonotype appeared many times. The chain has TRBV10-3 and TRBJ2-1, with D hard to call. The germline gives CDR1 ENHRY, CDR2 SYGVKD. V was clipped by 11 bases and J by 5 bases, with 10 bases between them. The CDR3 is made up of 11 amino acids. The CDR3 sequence: CASTSNNEQFF. The CDR3 nucleotides read TGTGCCTCGACAAGCAACAATGAGCAGTTCTTC.